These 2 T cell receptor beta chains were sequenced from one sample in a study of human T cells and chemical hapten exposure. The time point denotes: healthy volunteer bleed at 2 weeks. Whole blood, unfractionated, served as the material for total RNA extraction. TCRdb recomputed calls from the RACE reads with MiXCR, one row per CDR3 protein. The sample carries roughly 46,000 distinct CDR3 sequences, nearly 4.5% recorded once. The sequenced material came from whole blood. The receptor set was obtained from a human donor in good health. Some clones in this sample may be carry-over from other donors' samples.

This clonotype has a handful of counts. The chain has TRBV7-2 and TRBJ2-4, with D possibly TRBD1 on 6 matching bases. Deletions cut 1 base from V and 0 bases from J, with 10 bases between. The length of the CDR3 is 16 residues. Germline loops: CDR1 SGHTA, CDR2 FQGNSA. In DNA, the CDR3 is TGTGCCAGCAGCTTAGTAGGGGGAGTAGCCAAAAACATTCAGTACTTC. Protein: CASSLVGGVAKNIQYF.

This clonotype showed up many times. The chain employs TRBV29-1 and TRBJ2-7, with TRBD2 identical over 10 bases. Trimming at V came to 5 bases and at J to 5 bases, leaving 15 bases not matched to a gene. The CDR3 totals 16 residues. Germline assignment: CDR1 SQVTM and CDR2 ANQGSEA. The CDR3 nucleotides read TGCAGCGTTTCGACTAGCGGGTTCTTCGGGCGGGACGAGCAGTACTTC. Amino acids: CSVSTSGFFGRDEQYF.